This T cell receptor beta chain was retrieved from a study of blood T cell repertoires in COVID-19 (dated by TCRdb to 2018 to 2021). In terms of the full investigation: Samples from collaborators originated in the United States, Italy and Spain and spanned both the acute and convalescent phases of COVID-19. The material from the prospective study consisted of cDNA or gDNA derived from T cells, B-cell-depleted T cells, or PBMCs. Subjects who had been exposed to COVID-19, were actively infected with it, or had recovered from it provided the deeply sampled blood TCRbeta repertoires that made up the dataset. A freely available public database, intended as a resource for researchers studying the immune response to SARS-CoV-2, is where the repertoires were released. The samples were drawn from the first 160 participants of the ongoing ImmuneRACE study and from 1,254 subjects provided by 6 global collaborators. Nearly every sample came with metadata listing a de-identified subject ID, COVID-19 status, age in years and sex. Where available, HLA class I and class II types were taken from metadata supplied by the sample provider and were not determined by assay-based typing. The research as a whole found: How much clinical and demographic metadata was included differed by source and by participant, and the metadata was provided uncurated.

TCRbeta CDR3 regions were amplified from genomic DNA by means of the immunoSEQ Assay, a bias-controlled multiplex PCR. The paper's data handling went like this. Nucleated cell counts per sample were estimated from amplification of reference gene primers within the assay. Sequence reads were collapsed and filtered to measure the absolute abundance of every unique TCRbeta CDR3 rearrangement. For each sample, productive Simpson clonality was calculated as the square root of Simpson's diversity index across productive rearrangements. TCRdb provides this immuneACCESS table in a form limited to in-frame rearrangements. Some clones are lacking; in checked studies, under half of them reflect an unresolved V gene, and why the rest are absent is not known. Clone size and the V and J calls come from that table; the DNA yielded D and trimming. The sample yields about 210,000 clones; about 82% were counted once. The leading ten clones occupy 2% to 3% of the sample.

This clone has only one observation. Its specific antigen is unknown. The input lacks base qualities; no much larger clone sits a single base away. One collaborating source in Seattle enrolled patients while the patients were actively infected and followed the patients over time throughout the course of disease. The collaborating institutions used their own protocols to collect whole blood in K2EDTA tubes. For TCRbeta analysis, collaborator samples were shipped as frozen whole blood, as isolated PBMCs, or as DNA extracted from either sample type. The germline V gene (reference sequence) sets CDR1 to SEHNR and CDR2 to FQNEAQ. V was cut back by 0 bases and J by 5 bases, leaving a gap of 13 bases between them. Counted from cysteine to phenylalanine, this CDR3 has 15 amino acids. Just the 45-base CDR3 DNA is kept, in frame starting at base 1.

This TCR derives from a woman aged 70-85 years with COVID-19, enrolled during active disease. Recombination connected TRBV7-9 to TRBJ1-2; a tentative D match to TRBD1 spans 6 bases. What was sequenced was peripheral blood. At the DNA level, the sequence is TGTGCCAGCAGCTTAGCGAGCGATCAGGGGTATGGCTACACCTTC. This codes for CASSLASDQGYGYTF. Where the CDR3 stops, the reference TRBV7-9 and TRBJ1-2 genes take over; the full variable domain is DTGVSQNPRHKITKRGQNVTFRCDPISEHNRLYWYRQTLGQGPEFLTYFQNEAQLEKSRLLSDRFSAERPKGSFSTLEIQRTEQGDSAMYLCASSLASDQGYGYTFGSGTRLTVV.